This TCR beta chain was retrieved from a study of blood T cell repertoires in COVID-19. In the study overall: Sample material is recorded as cDNA or gDNA derived from T cells, B-cell-depleted T cells, or PBMCs.

CDR3 length: 15 amino acids. The junction had 11 bases not matched to a gene; V was cut back by 5 bases and J by 8 bases. CDR1 is MNHEY, CDR2 SVGAGI, per germline. Sequenced by immunoSEQ multiplex PCR; TCRdb stores in-frame clones only, minus some. Of 150,000 to 200,000 clones in the sample, 94% were seen once. The sequencing sample was made of peripheral blood. The TCR sequence derives from a man aged 25-40 years with COVID-19, enrolled during active disease. The V and J genes are TRBV6-5 and TRBJ1-4; 7 bases fit TRBD1. The CDR3 loop reads CASSHPDKGAEKLFF. CDR3 sequence (DNA): TGTGCCAGCAGTCACCCGGACAAGGGGGCGGAAAAACTGTTTTTT.